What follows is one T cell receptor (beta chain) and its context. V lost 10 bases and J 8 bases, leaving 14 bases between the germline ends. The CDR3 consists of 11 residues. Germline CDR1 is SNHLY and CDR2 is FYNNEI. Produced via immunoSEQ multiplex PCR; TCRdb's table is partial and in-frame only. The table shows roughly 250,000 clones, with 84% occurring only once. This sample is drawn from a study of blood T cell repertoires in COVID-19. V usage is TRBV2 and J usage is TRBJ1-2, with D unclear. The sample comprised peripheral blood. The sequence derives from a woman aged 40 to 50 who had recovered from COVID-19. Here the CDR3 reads CAIADFLGYTF. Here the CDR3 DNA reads TGTGCCATCGCGGACTTTTTGGGCTACACCTTC. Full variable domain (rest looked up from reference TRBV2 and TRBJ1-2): EPEVTQTPSHQVTQMGQEVILRCVPISNHLYFYWYRQILGQKVEFLVSFYNNEISEKSEIFDDQFSVERPDGSNFTLKIRSTKLEDSAMYFCAIADFLGYTFGSGTRLTVV.